This is a list of T cell receptor beta chains from one sample in a study of cytomegalovirus exposure and HLA in healthy donors. Clones were read by immunoSEQ multiplex PCR, and TCRdb kept only the in-frame ones, dropping some. This table holds under 400,000 clones, approximately 90% found once. The sample was PBMCs. The origin of the receptors is a woman between 18 and 30 years old in good health and CMV-seronegative. Each CDR3 is given with its conserved first and last residue. Fields, in order: D gene, J gene, V gene, clone size, CDR3 DNA, CDR3 protein. A D gene is named only where the DNA matches it firmly. Clone size, where shown, is once, few, many, or a class for clones that have expanded.

TRBD1 | TRBJ1-1 | TRBV6-6 | . | TGTGCCAGCAGTTACTCAGGACAGGGATCCACTGAAGCTTTCTTT | CASSYSGQGSTEAFF
. | TRBJ1-5 | TRBV27 | . | TGTGCCAGCAGTTTATCCAGGGGCGGTCAGCCCCAGCATTTT | CASSLSRGGQPQHF
TRBD1 | TRBJ1-4 | TRBV28 | . | TGTGCCAGCAGTTTACGGACAGGGGGGGGTGATGAAAAACTGTTTTTT | CASSLRTGGGDEKLFF
TRBD2 | TRBJ2-7 | TRBV11-2 | . | TGTGCCAGCAGCACTAGGGCCCCTGGGACTACCGGAGCCTACGAGCAGTACTTC | CASSTRAPGTTGAYEQYF
TRBD2 | TRBJ2-2 | TRBV27 | . | TGTGCCAGCAGTTGGACTAGCGGGAGTATATGGACCGGGGAGCTGTTTTTT | CASSWTSGSIWTGELFF
TRBD1 | TRBJ1-4 | TRBV6-1 | . | TGTGCCAGCAGTGAAAGGACAGGGAGACTGTTTTTT | CASSERTGRLFF
. | TRBJ2-1 | TRBV5-1 | . | TGCGCCAGCAGCCCAACGGGTTACTACAATGAGCAGTTCTTC | CASSPTGYYNEQFF
TRBD1 | TRBJ2-7 | TRBV7-6 | . | TGTGCCAGCAGCTTAGGGGCAGGGGGCTCCTACGAGCAGTACTTC | CASSLGAGGSYEQYF
. | TRBJ2-3 | TRBV12-5 | . | TGTGCTAGTGGTTTGTCAGGGGCAGGCACAGATACGCAGTATTTT | CASGLSGAGTDTQYF
TRBD2 | TRBJ2-7 | TRBV4-1 | . | TGCGCCAGCAGCTATGCTAGCGGACCATCCTACGAGCAGTACTTC | CASSYASGPSYEQYF
TRBD2 | TRBJ2-7 | TRBV9 | . | TGTGCCAGCAGCGTAGGGCGGGAGTTCACCTACGAGCAGTACTTC | CASSVGREFTYEQYF
. | TRBJ2-1 | TRBV7-3 | . | TGTGCCAGCAGCTTAAATGGGGCGTTATCCTCCTACAATGAGCAGTTCTTC | CASSLNGALSSYNEQFF
TRBD1 | TRBJ1-1 | TRBV5-1 | . | TGCGCCAGCAGCGCGACAGGGGTTAGCACTGAAGCTTTCTTT | CASSATGVSTEAFF
TRBD1 | TRBJ2-1 | TRBV6-5 | . | TGTGCCAGCAGTTACGCCTACAGGGGGCTTGGCAATGAGCAGTTCTTC | CASSYAYRGLGNEQFF
. | TRBJ1-2 | TRBV30 | . | TGTGCCTGGAGTGCCCCCACGGGACTCACAACCCGTGGAGGCTACACCTTC | CAWSAPTGLTTRGGYTF
. | TRBJ1-1 | TRBV14 | . | TGTGCCAGCAGCCCCCCAAGGAACAGGATGAACACTGAAGCTTTCTTT | CASSPPRNRMNTEAFF
. | TRBJ2-3 | TRBV30 | . | TGTGCCTGGAGTCGGGGCACAGATACGCAGTATTTT | CAWSRGTDTQYF
TRBD1 | TRBJ2-7 | TRBV28 | . | TGTGCCAGCAGGGACAGGGTTTTGGAGCAGTACTTC | CASRDRVLEQYF
TRBD1 | TRBJ2-1 | TRBV11-3 | . | TGTGCCAGCAGCCGGGGGACAGGGAACTACAATGAGCAGTTCTTC | CASSRGTGNYNEQFF
. | TRBJ2-1 | TRBV25-1 | . | TGTGCCAGCAGTGGGGGGGTTTCTTACAATGAGCAGTTCTTC | CASSGGVSYNEQFF
. | TRBJ2-2 | TRBV6-5 | . | TGTGCCAGCAGCCTGGACTACAACACCGGGGAGCTGTTTTTT | CASSLDYNTGELFF
. | TRBJ2-6 | TRBV2 | once | TGTGCCATTAGTCTTCCTGGGGCCAACGTCCTGACTTTC | CAISLPGANVLTF
TRBD1 | TRBJ1-6 | TRBV28 | . | TGTGCCAGCAGTTCACCCCGGGACAGGGGGCGTTCACCCCTCCACTTT | CASSSPRDRGRSPLHF
TRBD1 | TRBJ1-3 | TRBV4-1 | few | TGCGCCAGCAGCCCACGGGACAGGGCAGAATCTGGAAACACCATATATTTT | CASSPRDRAESGNTIYF
TRBD1 | TRBJ1-1 | TRBV27 | . | TGTGCCAGCAGGTCCCGGGACAGGGCTACTAAAGCTTTCTTT | CASRSRDRATKAFF
TRBD1 | TRBJ2-5 | TRBV30 | . | TGTGCCTGGAGGCCTGGGACAGGGGCCTTCCAAGAGACCCAGTACTTC | CAWRPGTGAFQETQYF
TRBD2 | TRBJ2-3 | TRBV2 | . | TGTGCCAGCAGCGAGGGACTAGCGGGAGGCGATACGCAGTATTTT | CASSEGLAGGDTQYF
TRBD1 | TRBJ2-2 | TRBV19 | few | TGTGCCAGTAGTAAGATCGGGACAGGGAACACCGGGGAGCTGTTTTTT | CASSKIGTGNTGELFF
. | TRBJ2-1 | TRBV6-6 | . | TGTGCCAGCAGTTACTCTCCTTGGCACCAGGTCTTC | CASSYSPWHQVF
. | TRBJ1-4 | TRBV6-5 | . | TGTGCCAGCAGTTGGTCTGGGAGTGAAAAACTGTTTTTT | CASSWSGSEKLFF
TRBD2 | TRBJ2-1 | TRBV11-1 | . | TGTGCCAGCAGCTCTATAGCGGGGGGACGTCCCAATGAGCAGTTCTTC | CASSSIAGGRPNEQFF
TRBD2 | TRBJ2-1 | TRBV10-2 | . | TGCGCCAGCAGTGAGTCGCTGCTAGCGGGGGAAGAGCAGTTCTTC | CASSESLLAGEEQFF
. | TRBJ1-5 | TRBV6-6 | . | TGTGCCAGCAGTTCCGAGGGCGGGGCCAATCAGCCCCAGCATTTT | CASSSEGGANQPQHF
. | TRBJ1-5 | TRBV2 | . | TGTGCCAGCAGTGAACCGAAGACAGGTACGAGCAATCAGCCCCAGCATTTT | CASSEPKTGTSNQPQHF
TRBD1 | TRBJ2-1 | TRBV7-8 | . | TGTGCCAGCAGCTCGCCGAGGAACAGGGGTTTCTACAATGAGCAGTTCTTC | CASSSPRNRGFYNEQFF
. | TRBJ2-2 | TRBV10-2 | . | TGCGCCCCCCGTTTTAGCCGGAGGGGCACCGGGGAGCTGTTTTTT | CAPRFSRRGTGELFF
. | TRBJ2-7 | TRBV5-1 | . | TGCGCCAGCAGTCGATCGGACTTCTTTAGCTCCTACGAGCAGTACTTC | CASSRSDFFSSYEQYF
. | TRBJ1-2 | TRBV27 | . | TGTGCCAGCAGTTTATCGGGGCTGTCTGGCTACACCTTC | CASSLSGLSGYTF
TRBD1 | TRBJ2-5 | TRBV28 | . | TGTGCCAGCAGCAGGAACAGGGGGTACCAAGAGACCCAGTACTTC | CASSRNRGYQETQYF
. | TRBJ2-1 | TRBV4-2 | . | TGTGCCAGCAGCCAAAGTGTTAGCGGATACAATGAGCAGTTCTTC | CASSQSVSGYNEQFF
TRBD1 | TRBJ2-7 | TRBV14 | . | TGTGCCAGCAGCTTTGGACAGGGGGCGTCCTACGAGCAGTACTTC | CASSFGQGASYEQYF